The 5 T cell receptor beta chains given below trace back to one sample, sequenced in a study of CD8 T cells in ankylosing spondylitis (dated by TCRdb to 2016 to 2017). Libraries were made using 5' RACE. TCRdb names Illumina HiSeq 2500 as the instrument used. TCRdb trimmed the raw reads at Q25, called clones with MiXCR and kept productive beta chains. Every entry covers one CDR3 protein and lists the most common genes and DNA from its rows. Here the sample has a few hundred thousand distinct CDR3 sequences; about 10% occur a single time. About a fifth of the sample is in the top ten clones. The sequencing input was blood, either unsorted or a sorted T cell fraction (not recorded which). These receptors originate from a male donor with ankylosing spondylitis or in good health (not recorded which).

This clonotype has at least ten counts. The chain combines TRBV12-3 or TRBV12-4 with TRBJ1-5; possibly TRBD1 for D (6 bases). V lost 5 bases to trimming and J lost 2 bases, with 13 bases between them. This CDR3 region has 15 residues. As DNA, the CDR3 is TGTGCCAGCAGTCACAGGGATAGAGGCAATCAGCCCCAGCATTTT. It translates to CASSHRDRGNQPQHF.

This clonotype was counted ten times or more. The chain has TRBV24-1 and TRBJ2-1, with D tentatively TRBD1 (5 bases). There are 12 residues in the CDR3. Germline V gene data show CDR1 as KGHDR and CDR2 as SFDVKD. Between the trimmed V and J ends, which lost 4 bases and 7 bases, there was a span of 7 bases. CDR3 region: CATSERQNEQFF. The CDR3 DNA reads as TGTGCCACCAGTGAAAGACAGAATGAGCAGTTCTTC.

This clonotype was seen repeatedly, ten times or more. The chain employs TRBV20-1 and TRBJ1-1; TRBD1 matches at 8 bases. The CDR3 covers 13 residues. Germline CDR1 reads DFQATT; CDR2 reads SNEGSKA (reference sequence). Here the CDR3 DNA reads TGCTCACTAGGGGGGGGGACAGGCACTGAAGCTTTCTTT. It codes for CSLGGGTGTEAFF.

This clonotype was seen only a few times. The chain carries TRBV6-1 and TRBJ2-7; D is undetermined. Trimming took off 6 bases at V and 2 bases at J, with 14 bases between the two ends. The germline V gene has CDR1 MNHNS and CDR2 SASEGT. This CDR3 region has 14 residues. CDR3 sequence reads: CASSPSRTTYEQYF. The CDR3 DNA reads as TGTGCCAGCAGCCCCTCCCGGACGACCTACGAGCAGTACTTC.

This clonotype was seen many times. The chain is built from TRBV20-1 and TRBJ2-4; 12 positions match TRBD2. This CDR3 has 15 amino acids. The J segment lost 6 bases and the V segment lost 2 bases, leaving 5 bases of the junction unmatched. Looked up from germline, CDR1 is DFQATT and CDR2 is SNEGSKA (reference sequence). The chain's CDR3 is CSARLAGGEVNIQYF. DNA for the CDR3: TGCAGTGCTAGACTAGCGGGGGGGGAAGTAAACATTCAGTACTTC.